This T cell receptor (beta chain) was captured by sequencing in a study of T-cell reconstitution after alpha-beta-depleted transplantation in children. Unique molecular identifiers were used to barcode this TCRbeta library. TCRdb re-called the PCR reads through MiXCR, storing one row per CDR3 protein. The sample comprises 700,000 to 950,000 distinct CDR3 sequences, approximately 15% of which are singletons, and 5% rests with the top ten. This CDR3 is 14 amino acids long. CDR1 and CDR2 (germline): SGHRS, YFSETQ. V lost 3 bases and J lost 4, with 13 bases in between. The chain is built from TRBV5-1 and TRBJ1-1, with D possibly TRBD1 on 6 matching bases. This material consisted of PBMCs, mostly from graft donor cells, taken 360 days after TCRalphabeta/CD19-depleted stem cell transplant. This TCR derives from a male patient aged 10-17 years who had a stem cell transplant for acute lymphoblastic leukemia, so the T cells may come from the graft donor. In DNA, the CDR3 is TGCGCCAGCAGCTCAAGCAGGGGAGGCACTGAAGCTTTCTTT. This gives the protein CASSSSRGGTEAFF.